This T cell receptor (beta chain) was obtained from a study of T cells expressing NK-cell markers. Study context: Sorted CD3+CD56-NKG2C+, CD3+CD56+NKG2C+ and CD3+CD56+NKG2C- T cells supplied the TCR beta repertoires.

Germline V gene sequence: CDR1 LGHNA, CDR2 YNFKEQ. The CDR3 loop spans 13 amino acids. As concerns this clonotype: Its antigen is not known.

5'RACE template switching with UMIs generated TCR beta cDNA. From its re-call of the 5' RACE reads, TCRdb lists each CDR3 protein once, without DNA. The sample table sets out some 410,000 distinct CDR3 sequences. Regarding the study as a whole: Dominant NKG2C+ clonotypes accounted for about 1.0-8% of CD8+ T cells in 5 to 7 donors.

Sequencing was performed on blood T cells: a sorted CD56 or NKG2C T cell subset, CD4+ or CD8+ T cells, or bulk PBMC T cells (not recorded which). This TCR derives from a woman aged 18-70 years in good health. The rearrangement joins TRBV4-2 to TRBJ2-7; TCRdb's D gene call, TRBD1, goes unchecked for lack of DNA. CDR3 sequence reads: CASSPQGAYEQYF.